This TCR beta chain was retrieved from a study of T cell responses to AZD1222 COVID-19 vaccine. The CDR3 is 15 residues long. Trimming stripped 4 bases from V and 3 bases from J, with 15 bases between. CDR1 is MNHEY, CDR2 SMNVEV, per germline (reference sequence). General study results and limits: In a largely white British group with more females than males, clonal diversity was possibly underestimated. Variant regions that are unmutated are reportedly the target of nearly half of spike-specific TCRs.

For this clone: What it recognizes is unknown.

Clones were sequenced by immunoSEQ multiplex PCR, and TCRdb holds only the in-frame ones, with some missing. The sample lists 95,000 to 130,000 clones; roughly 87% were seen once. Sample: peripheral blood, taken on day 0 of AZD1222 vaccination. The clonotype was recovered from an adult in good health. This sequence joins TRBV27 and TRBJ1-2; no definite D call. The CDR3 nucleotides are TGTGCCAGCAGTTCCCCGGGTCGGTGGTACTATGGCTACACCTTC. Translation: CASSSPGRWYYGYTF.